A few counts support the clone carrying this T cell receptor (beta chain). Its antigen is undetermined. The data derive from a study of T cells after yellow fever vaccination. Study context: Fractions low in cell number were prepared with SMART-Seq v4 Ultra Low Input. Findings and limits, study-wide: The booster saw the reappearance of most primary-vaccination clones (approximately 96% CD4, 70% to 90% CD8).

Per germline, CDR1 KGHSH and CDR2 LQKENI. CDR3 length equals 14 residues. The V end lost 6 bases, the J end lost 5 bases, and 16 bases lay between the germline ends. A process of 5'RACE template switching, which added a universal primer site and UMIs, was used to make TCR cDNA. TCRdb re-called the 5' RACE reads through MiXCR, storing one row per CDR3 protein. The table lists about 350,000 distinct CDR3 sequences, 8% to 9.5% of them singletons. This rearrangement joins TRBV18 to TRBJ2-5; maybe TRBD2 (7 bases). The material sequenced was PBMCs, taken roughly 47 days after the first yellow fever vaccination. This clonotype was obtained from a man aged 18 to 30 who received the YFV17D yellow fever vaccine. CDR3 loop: CASSPSRGGETQYF. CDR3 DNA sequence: TGTGCCAGCTCCCCATCCAGGGGAGGGGAGACCCAGTACTTC.